This TCR beta chain derives from a study of T cell changes during pregnancy in multiple sclerosis. The germline V and J ends were trimmed by 2 bases and 3 bases, with 10 bases remaining between them. Germline CDR1 reads SNHLY; CDR2 reads FYNNEI. The CDR3 runs to 15 residues. TCRdb's table, derived via immunoSEQ multiplex PCR, lists solely in-frame clones and lacks some. The sample consists of roughly 50,000 clones, roughly 92% of them appearing once. The genes are TRBV2 and TRBJ1-4, with a tentative D call TRBD1 (5 bases). Sequencing used CD4+ T cells from peripheral blood mononuclear cells, obtained in the third trimester of pregnancy. The origin of this receptor is a female donor with multiple sclerosis, enrolled in a pregnancy study. The chain's CDR3 is CASSELGHPNEKLFF. The CDR3 DNA is TGTGCCAGCAGTGAACTGGGGCACCCTAATGAAAAACTGTTTTTT.